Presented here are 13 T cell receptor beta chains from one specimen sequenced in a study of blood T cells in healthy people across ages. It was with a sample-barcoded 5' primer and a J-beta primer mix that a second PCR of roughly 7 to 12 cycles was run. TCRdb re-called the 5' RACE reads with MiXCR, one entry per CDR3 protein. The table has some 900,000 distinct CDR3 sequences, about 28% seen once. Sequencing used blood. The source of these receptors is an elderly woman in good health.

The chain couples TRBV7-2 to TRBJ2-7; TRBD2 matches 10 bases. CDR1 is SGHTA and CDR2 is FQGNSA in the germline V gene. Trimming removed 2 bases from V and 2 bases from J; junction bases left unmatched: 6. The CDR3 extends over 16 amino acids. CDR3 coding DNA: TGTGCCAGCAGCTTAAGGAGCGGGAGGGCTACCTACGAGCAGTACTTC. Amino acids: CASSLRSGRATYEQYF. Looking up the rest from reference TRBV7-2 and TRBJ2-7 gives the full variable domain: GAGVSQSPSNKVTEKGKDVELRCDPISGHTALYWYRQSLGQGLEFLIYFQGNSAPDKSGLPSDRFSAERTGGSVSTLTIQRTQQEDSAVYLCASSLRSGRATYEQYFGPGTRLTVT.

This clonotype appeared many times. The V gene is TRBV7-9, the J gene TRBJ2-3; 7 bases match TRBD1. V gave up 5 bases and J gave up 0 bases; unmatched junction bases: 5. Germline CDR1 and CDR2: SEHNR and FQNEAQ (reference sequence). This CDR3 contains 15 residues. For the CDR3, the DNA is TGTGCCAGCAGCGCGGACAGGACTAGCACAGATACGCAGTATTTT. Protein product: CASSADRTSTDTQYF.

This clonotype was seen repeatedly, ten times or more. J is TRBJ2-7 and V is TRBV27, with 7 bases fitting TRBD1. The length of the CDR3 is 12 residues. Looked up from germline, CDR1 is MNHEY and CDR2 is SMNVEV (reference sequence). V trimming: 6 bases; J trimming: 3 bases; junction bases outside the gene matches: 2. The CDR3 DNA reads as TGTGCCAGCAGGAGGGACAGCTACGAGCAGTACTTC. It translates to CASRRDSYEQYF.

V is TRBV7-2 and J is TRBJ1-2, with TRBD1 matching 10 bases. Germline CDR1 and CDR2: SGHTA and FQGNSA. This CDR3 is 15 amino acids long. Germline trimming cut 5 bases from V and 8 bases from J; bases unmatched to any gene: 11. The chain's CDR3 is CASSLMTGGREGYTF. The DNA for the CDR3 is TGTGCCAGCAGCCTAATGACAGGGGGCCGGGAAGGCTACACCTTC.

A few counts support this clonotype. In nucleotides, the CDR3 is TGTGCCAGCAGCTTAGATCGGGTCAGTTCGGCAACCGGGGAGCTGTTTTTT. It encodes CASSLDRVSSATGELFF. The V call is TRBV11-2, the J call TRBJ2-2; no clear D gene. V gave up 0 bases and J gave up 5 bases, with 16 bases separating them. Germline assignment: CDR1 SGHAT and CDR2 FQNNGV. CDR3 length: 17 amino acids.

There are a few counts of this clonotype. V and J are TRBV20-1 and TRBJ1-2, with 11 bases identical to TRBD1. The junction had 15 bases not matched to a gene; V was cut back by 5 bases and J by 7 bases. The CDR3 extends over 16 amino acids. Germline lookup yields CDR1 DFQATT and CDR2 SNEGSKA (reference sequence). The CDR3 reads CSAPDAGQGVWGGYTF. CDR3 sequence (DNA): TGCAGTGCTCCTGACGCGGGACAGGGGGTTTGGGGTGGCTACACCTTC.

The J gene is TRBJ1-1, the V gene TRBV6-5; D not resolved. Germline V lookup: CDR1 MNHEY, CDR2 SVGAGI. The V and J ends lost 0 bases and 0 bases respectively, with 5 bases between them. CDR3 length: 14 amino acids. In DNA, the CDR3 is TGTGCCAGCAGTTACTCGGGTGTGAACACTGAAGCTTTCTTT. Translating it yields CASSYSGVNTEAFF.

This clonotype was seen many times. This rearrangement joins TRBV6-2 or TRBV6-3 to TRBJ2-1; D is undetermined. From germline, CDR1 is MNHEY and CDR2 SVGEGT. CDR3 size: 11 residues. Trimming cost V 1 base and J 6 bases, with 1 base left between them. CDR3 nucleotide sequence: TGTGCCAGCAGTTACTTCAATGAGCAGTTCTTC. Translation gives CASSYFNEQFF.

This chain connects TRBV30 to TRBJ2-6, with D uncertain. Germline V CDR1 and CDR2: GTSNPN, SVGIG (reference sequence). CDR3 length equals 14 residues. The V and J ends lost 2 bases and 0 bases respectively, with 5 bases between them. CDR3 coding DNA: TGTGCCTGGAGTTTGGGCTCTGGGGCCAACGTCCTGACTTTC. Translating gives CAWSLGSGANVLTF.

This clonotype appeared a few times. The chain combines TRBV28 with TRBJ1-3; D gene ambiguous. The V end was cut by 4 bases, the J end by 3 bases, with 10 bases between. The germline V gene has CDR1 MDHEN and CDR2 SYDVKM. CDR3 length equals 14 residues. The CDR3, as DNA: TGTGCCAGCAGTTCTAAGGGCGGTGGAAACACCATATATTTT. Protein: CASSSKGGGNTIYF.

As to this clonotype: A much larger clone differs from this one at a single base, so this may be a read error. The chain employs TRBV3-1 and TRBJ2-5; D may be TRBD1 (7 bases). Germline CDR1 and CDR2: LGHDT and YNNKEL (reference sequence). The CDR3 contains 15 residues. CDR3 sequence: CASNQRGTDQETQYF. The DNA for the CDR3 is TGTGCCAGCAACCAACGGGGGACAGACCAAGAGACCCAGTACTTC.

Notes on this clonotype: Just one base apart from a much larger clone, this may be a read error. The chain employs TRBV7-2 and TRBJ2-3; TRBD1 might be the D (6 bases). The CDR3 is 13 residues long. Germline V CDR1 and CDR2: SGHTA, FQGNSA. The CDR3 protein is CASSLGWTDAQYF. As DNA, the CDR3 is TGTGCCAGCAGCTTAGGCTGGACAGATGCGCAGTATTTT.

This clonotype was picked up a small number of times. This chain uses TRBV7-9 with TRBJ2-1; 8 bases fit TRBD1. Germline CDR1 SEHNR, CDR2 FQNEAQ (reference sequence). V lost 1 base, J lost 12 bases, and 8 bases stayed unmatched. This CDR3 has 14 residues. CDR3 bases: TGTGCCAGCAGCTTAGTAACAGGGGGGATGTCGCAGTTCTTC. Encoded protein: CASSLVTGGMSQFF.